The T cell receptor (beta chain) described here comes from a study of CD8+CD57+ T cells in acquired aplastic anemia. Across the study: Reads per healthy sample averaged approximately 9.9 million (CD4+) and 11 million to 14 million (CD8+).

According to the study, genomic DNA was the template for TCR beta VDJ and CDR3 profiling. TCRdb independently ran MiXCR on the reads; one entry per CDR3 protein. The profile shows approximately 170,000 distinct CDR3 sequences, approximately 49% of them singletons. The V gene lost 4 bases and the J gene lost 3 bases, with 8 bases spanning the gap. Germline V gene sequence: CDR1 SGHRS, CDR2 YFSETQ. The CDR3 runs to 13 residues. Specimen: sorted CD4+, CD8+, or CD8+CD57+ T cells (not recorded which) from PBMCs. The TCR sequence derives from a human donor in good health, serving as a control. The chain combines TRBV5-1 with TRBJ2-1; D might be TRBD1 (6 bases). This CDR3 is CASSRDIYNEQFF. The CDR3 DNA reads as TGCGCCAGCAGCCGGGACATCTACAATGAGCAGTTCTTC.